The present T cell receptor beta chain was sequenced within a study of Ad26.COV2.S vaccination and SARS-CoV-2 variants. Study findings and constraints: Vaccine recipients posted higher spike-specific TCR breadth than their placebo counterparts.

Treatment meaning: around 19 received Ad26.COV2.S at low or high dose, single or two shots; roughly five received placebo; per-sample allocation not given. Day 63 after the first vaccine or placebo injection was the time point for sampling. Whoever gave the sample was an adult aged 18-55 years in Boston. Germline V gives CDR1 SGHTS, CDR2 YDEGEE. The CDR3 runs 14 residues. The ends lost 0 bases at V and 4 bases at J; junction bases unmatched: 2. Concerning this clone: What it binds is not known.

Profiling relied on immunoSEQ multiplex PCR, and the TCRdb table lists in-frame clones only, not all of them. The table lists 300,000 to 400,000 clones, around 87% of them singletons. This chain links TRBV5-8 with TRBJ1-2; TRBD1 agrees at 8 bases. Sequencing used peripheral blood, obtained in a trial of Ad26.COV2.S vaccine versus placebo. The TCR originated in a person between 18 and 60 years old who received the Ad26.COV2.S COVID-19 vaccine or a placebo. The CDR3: CASSLGTGFYGYTF. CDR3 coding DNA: TGTGCCAGCAGCTTGGGGACAGGGTTCTATGGCTACACCTTC.